This TCR beta chain was sequenced in a study of T-cell memory formation after mild COVID-19. Overall study context: Across donors, TCR clusters were largely donor specific. Study outcomes and limitations: CD8+ contracting clones occupied EMRA, while CD4+ ones occupied mainly CM and EM. Among clones contracting day 15 to 85, CD4/CD8 was balanced, whereas later expanders leaned CD4+.

TCRdb re-analysed the 5' RACE reads in MiXCR, keeping a single row per CDR3 protein. The sample has about 560,000 distinct CDR3 sequences; 15% to 20% are singletons. This clonotype was counted only a few times. Its antigen is not identified. This CDR3 spans 13 amino acids. Germline V gene sequence: CDR1 DFQATT, CDR2 SNEGSKA (reference sequence). Sequenced input: PBMCs or a T cell subset sorted from them (not recorded which). This sequence joins TRBV20-1 and TRBJ2-1; tentatively, D is TRBD2 (6 bases). This TCR derives from an adult woman who had mild COVID-19 (a few samples of this study predate the infection). Cell type and time point are not known. In nucleotides, the CDR3 is TGCACCCTTTTTAGCGGCATCCTCAATGAGCAGTTCTTC. Encoded protein: CTLFSGILNEQFF.